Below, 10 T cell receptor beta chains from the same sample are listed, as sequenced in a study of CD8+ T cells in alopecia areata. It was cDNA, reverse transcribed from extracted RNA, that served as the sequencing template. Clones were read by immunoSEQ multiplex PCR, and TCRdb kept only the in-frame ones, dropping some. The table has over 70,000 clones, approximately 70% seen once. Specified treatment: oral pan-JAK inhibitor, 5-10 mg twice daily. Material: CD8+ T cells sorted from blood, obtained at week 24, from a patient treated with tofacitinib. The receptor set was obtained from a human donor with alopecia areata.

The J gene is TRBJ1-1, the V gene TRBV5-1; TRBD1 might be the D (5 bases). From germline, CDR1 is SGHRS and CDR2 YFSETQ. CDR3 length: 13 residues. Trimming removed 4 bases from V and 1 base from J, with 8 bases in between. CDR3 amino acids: CASSQGPNTEAFF. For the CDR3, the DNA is TGCGCCAGCAGCCAGGGACCGAACACTGAAGCTTTCTTT.

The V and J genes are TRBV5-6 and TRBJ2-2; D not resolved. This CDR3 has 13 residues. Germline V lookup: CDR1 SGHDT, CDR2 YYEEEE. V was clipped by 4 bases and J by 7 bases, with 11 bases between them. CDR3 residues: CASSLAEYGELFF. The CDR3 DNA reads TGTGCCAGCAGCCTTGCTGAGTACGGGGAGCTGTTTTTT.

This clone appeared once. DNA of the CDR3: TGTGCCAGCAGCTTGTTGTTAGTCCCTTACGAGCAGTACTTC. Encoded protein: CASSLLLVPYEQYF. The V and J genes are TRBV5-6 and TRBJ2-7; D ambiguous. Germline V gives CDR1 SGHDT, CDR2 YYEEEE. The CDR3 contains 14 residues. The germline V and J ends were trimmed by 1 base and 4 bases, with 12 bases remaining between them.

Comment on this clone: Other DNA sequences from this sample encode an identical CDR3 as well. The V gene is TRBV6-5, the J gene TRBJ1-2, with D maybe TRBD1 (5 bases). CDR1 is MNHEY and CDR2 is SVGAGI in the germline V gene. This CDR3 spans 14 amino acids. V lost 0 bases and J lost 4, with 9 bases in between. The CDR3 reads CASSYSTGLYGYTF. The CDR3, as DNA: TGTGCCAGCAGTTACTCTACGGGACTCTATGGCTACACCTTC.

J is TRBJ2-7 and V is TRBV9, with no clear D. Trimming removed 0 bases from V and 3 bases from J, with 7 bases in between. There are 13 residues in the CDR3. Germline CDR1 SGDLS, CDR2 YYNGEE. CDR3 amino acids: CASSVASDYEQYF. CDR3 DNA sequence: TGTGCCAGCAGCGTAGCTTCCGACTACGAGCAGTACTTC.

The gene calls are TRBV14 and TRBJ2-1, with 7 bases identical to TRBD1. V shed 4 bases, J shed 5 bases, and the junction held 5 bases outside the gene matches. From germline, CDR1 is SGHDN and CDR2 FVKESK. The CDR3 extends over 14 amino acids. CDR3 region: CASSPGQENNEQFF. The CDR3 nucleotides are TGTGCCAGCAGCCCCGGACAGGAGAACAATGAGCAGTTCTTC. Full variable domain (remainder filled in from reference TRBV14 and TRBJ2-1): EAGVTQFPSHSVIEKGQTVTLRCDPISGHDNLYWYRRVMGKEIKFLLHFVKESKQDESGMPNNRFLAERTGGTYSTLKVQPAELEDSGVYFCASSPGQENNEQFFGPGTRLTVL.

CDR3 DNA: TGCAGCGTTGAAGGGGGGACCCTAAGCTCCTACGAGCAGTACTTC. Translated, it gives CSVEGGTLSSYEQYF. The chain links TRBV29-1 to TRBJ2-7; the D call may be TRBD1 or TRBD2 (5 bases each). V was trimmed by 1 base and J by 0 bases, leaving 13 bases between them. CDR3 size: 15 residues. Germline CDR1 reads SQVTM; CDR2 reads ANQGSEA.

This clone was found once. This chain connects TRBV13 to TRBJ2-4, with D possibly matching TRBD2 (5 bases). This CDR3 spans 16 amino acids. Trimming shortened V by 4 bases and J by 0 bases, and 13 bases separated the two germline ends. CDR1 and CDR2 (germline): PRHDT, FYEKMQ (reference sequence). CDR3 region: CASSSYLRGAKNIQYF. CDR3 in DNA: TGTGCCAGCAGCTCCTATCTTCGGGGAGCCAAAAACATTCAGTACTTC.

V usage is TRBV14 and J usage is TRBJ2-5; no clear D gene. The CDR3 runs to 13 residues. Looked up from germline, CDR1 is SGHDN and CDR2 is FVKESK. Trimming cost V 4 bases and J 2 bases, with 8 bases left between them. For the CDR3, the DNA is TGTGCCAGCAGCCCTTACGGACAAGAGACCCAGTACTTC. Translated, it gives CASSPYGQETQYF. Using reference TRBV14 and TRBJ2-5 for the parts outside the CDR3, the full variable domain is EAGVTQFPSHSVIEKGQTVTLRCDPISGHDNLYWYRRVMGKEIKFLLHFVKESKQDESGMPNNRFLAERTGGTYSTLKVQPAELEDSGVYFCASSPYGQETQYFGPGTRLLVL.

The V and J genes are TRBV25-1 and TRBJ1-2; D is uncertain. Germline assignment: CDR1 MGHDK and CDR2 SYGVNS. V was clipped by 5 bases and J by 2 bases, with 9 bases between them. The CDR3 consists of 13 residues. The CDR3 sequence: CASSPGSNYGYTF. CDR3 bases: TGTGCCAGCAGTCCCGGGTCAAACTATGGCTACACCTTC.